Below, 15 T cell receptor beta chains from the same sample are listed, as sequenced in a study of read filtering for tumor transcriptome and immune sequencing. The library was built from roughly 400 ng RNA with molecular barcoded adaptors for alpha/delta and beta/gamma chains. TCRdb reprocessed the reads with MiXCR, giving one entry per CDR3 protein. Of fewer than 35,000 distinct CDR3 sequences listed, about 18% are singletons. The specimen was a population of CD138-negative cells sorted from bone marrow. The receptors originated from a donor aged 40 or older with multiple myeloma.

This clonotype was recorded a few times. The V gene is TRBV11-1, the J gene TRBJ2-7; 11 bases match TRBD1. The J segment lost 6 bases and the V segment lost 5 bases, leaving 15 bases of the junction unmatched. Looked up from germline, CDR1 is SGHAT and CDR2 is FQDESV (reference sequence). The length of the CDR3 is 17 residues. The CDR3 nucleotides are TGTGCCAGCAGCACTTACAGGACAGGGGGCTACCATCGCGAGCAGTACTTC. This encodes CASSTYRTGGYHREQYF. Full variable domain (remainder filled in from reference TRBV11-1 and TRBJ2-7): EAEVAQSPRYKITEKSQAVAFWCDPISGHATLYWYRQILGQGPELLVQFQDESVVDDSQLPKDRFSAERLKGVDSTLKIQPAELGDSAMYLCASSTYRTGGYHREQYFGPGTRLTVT.

Many counts were recorded for this clonotype. V usage is TRBV6-4 and J usage is TRBJ2-1, with D uncertain. The V gene's germline CDR1 is MRHNA and CDR2 SNTAGT. The ends were cut back, 0 bases at V and 4 bases at J, with 13 bases in the middle. CDR3 length: 16 residues. CDR3 in DNA: TGTGCCAGCAGTGACTCTGACAAAAGCACGTACAATGAGCAGTTCTTC. Translating it yields CASSDSDKSTYNEQFF.

This clonotype occurred many times. The chain employs TRBV20-1 and TRBJ2-3, with 7 nucleotides matching TRBD2. CDR3 length equals 14 residues. Germline lookup yields CDR1 DFQATT and CDR2 SNEGSKA (reference sequence). V trimming: 5 bases; J trimming: 4 bases; junction bases outside the gene matches: 9. In DNA form, the CDR3 reads TGCAGTGCTCCCCTCGGACTAGATCCAGATACGCAGTATTTT. It translates to CSAPLGLDPDTQYF.

This clonotype appeared many times. This chain links TRBV5-1 with TRBJ2-1, with 10 nucleotides matching TRBD2. V shed 4 bases and J 7 bases; nucleotides not matched to a gene: 8. CDR3 size: 15 residues. The germline gives CDR1 SGHRS, CDR2 YFSETQ. In DNA, the CDR3 is TGCGCCAGCAGCCTAACTAGCGGGGTGGTTAATGAGCAGTTCTTC. It yields the protein CASSLTSGVVNEQFF.

The chain links TRBV7-9 to TRBJ2-7, with 7 nucleotides matching TRBD2. This CDR3 contains 15 residues. In germline, CDR1 is SEHNR, CDR2 FQNEAQ (reference sequence). V gave up 6 bases and J gave up 3 bases; unmatched junction bases: 11. In DNA form, the CDR3 reads TGTGCCAGCAGTTTGAAGGTTAGCGGGTTCTACGAGCAGTACTTC. This gives the protein CASSLKVSGFYEQYF.

This clonotype was counted between two and nine times. This chain joins TRBV12-3 or TRBV12-4 and TRBJ2-7; TRBD1 aligns across 11 bases. The CDR3 is 14 residues long. V lost 7 bases to trimming and J lost 4 bases; unmatched junction nucleotides: 6. Written as DNA, the CDR3 is TGTGCCAGCACCCTAGGACAGGGGGCTTACGAGCAGTACTTC. Translation: CASTLGQGAYEQYF.

This clonotype was seen repeatedly, ten times or more. This chain joins TRBV6-1 and TRBJ2-5; 8 nucleotides match TRBD2. The CDR3 covers 16 residues. Trimming removed 5 bases from V and 3 bases from J; junction bases left unmatched: 11. CDR1 is MNHNS, CDR2 SASEGT, per germline. The CDR3 here is CASSYFGTAGEETQYF. The CDR3 DNA sequence: TGTGCCAGCAGTTATTTTGGTACAGCGGGAGAAGAGACCCAGTACTTC.

Notes on this clonotype: The junction departs from germline at one end; a sequencing error may be responsible. This rearrangement joins TRBV20-1 to TRBJ2-1; unclear D gene. Germline V gene sequence: CDR1 DFQATT, CDR2 SNEGSKA (reference sequence). This CDR3 spans 12 amino acids. The CDR3 coding sequence is TGCAGTGCTAGAGGTTGTTTCGATGATCAGTTCTTC. Translating it yields CSARGCFDDQFF.

This clonotype was seen ten or more times. The chain has TRBV12-3 or TRBV12-4 and TRBJ2-3, with TRBD2 identical over 9 bases. The CDR3 runs 14 residues. The V segment lost 6 bases and the J segment 3 bases; nucleotides outside the gene matches: 4. CDR3 sequence reads: CASSPSGRTDTQYF. The CDR3 coding sequence is TGTGCCAGCAGCCCGAGCGGGAGGACAGATACGCAGTATTTT.

Turning to this clonotype: A read error is likely, as this CDR3 ends without the conserved phenylalanine or tryptophan. CDR3 coding DNA: TGTGTCACACAACCGGACAGAGTGAAGACCCAGTACTCC. As protein: CVTQPDRVKTQYS. The J gene is TRBJ2-5, the V gene TRBV19; D might be TRBD1 (6 bases). The length of the CDR3 is 13 residues. From germline, CDR1 is LNHDA and CDR2 SQIVND (reference sequence).

About this clonotype: The missing conserved phenylalanine or tryptophan at the end of this CDR3 makes a read error likely. It is unclear where the CDR3 begins or ends on the DNA, so no DNA is shown, and the CDR3 is as TCRdb lists it. The rearrangement links TRBV2 to TRBJ2-2. Germline V gene lookup returns CDR1 SNHLY and CDR2 FYNNEI. The CDR3 adds up to 12 amino acids, both ends counted. CDR3: CASSVETGELSL.

This clonotype was counted at least ten times. The J gene is TRBJ2-1, the V gene TRBV20-1; D assignment may be TRBD1 or TRBD2 (5 bases each). Germline CDR1 and CDR2: DFQATT and SNEGSKA (reference sequence). The V and J ends lost 3 bases and 1 base respectively, with 13 bases between them. The length of the CDR3 is 15 residues. The DNA for the CDR3 is TGCAGTGCTAGCGAAGGGACGGTTTCCTACAATGAGCAGTTCTTC. Protein sequence: CSASEGTVSYNEQFF.

This clonotype was seen ten or more times. The rearrangement joins TRBV7-6 to TRBJ1-4, with D possibly TRBD1 on 5 matching bases. Germline loops: CDR1 SGHVS, CDR2 FNYEAQ. The CDR3 has 15 amino acids. Deletions cut 4 bases from V and 8 bases from J, with 17 bases between. The CDR3 nucleotides read TGTGCCAGCAGCTCTTCGACAGTTCCCGACGAAAAACTGTTTTTT. It translates to CASSSSTVPDEKLFF.

The table lists this clonotype with many counts. The genes are TRBV12-3 or TRBV12-4 and TRBJ1-5, with 7 positions matching TRBD1. This CDR3 is 13 amino acids long. J gave up 7 bases and V 6 bases, and 6 bases lay outside the gene matches. In DNA, the CDR3 is TGTGCCAGCAGCCCTCCAGGGGGGCAGCCCCAGCATTTT. Amino acid sequence: CASSPPGGQPQHF.

This clonotype was detected many times. The rearrangement joins TRBV5-1 to TRBJ2-1, with D perhaps TRBD2 (6 bases). V lost 0 bases and J lost 9, with 10 bases in between. The germline CDR1 and CDR2 sequences are SGHRS and YFSETQ. The CDR3 consists of 13 residues. This CDR3 reads CASSLVQGGEQFF. The CDR3 DNA is TGCGCCAGCAGCTTGGTTCAGGGAGGTGAGCAGTTCTTC. Full variable domain (remainder filled in from reference TRBV5-1 and TRBJ2-1): KAGVTQTPRYLIKTRGQQVTLSCSPISGHRSVSWYQQTPGQGLQFLFEYFSETQRNKGNFPGRFSGRQFSNSRSEMNVSTLELGDSALYLCASSLVQGGEQFFGPGTRLTVL.